What follows are 5 T cell receptor beta chains derived from one specimen sequenced in a study of T-cell reconstitution after alpha-beta-depleted transplantation in children. Molecular barcoding with unique molecular identifiers was used for the TCRbeta library. MiXCR was run by TCRdb on the PCR reads, yielding one entry per CDR3 protein. The sample records about 230,000 distinct CDR3 sequences, about 9.5% being singletons. Sequenced material: PBMCs from the stem cell graft donor, taken from the stem cell graft. The source is a human donor who donated a stem cell graft to a child with acute lymphoblastic leukemia.

The rearrangement joins TRBV18 to TRBJ1-5, with TRBD1 matching over 8 bases. CDR1 and CDR2 (germline): KGHSH, LQKENI. This CDR3 contains 15 residues. J gave up 4 bases and V 5 bases, and 7 bases lay outside the gene matches. The CDR3 spells CASSNNRGANQPQHF. CDR3 DNA sequence: TGTGCCAGCTCAAACAACAGGGGGGCGAATCAGCCCCAGCATTTT. The variable domain in full, with the rest retrieved from reference TRBV18 and TRBJ1-5, is NAGVMQNPRHLVRRRGQEARLRCSPMKGHSHVYWYRQLPEEGLKFMVYLQKENIIDESGMPKERFSAEFPKEGPSILRIQQVVRGDSAAYFCASSNNRGANQPQHFGDGTRLSIL.

This clonotype has a count of ten or more. This rearrangement joins TRBV7-2 to TRBJ2-1, with 7 bases fitting TRBD2. Germline V gene sequence: CDR1 SGHTA, CDR2 FQGNSA. This CDR3 has 17 amino acids. Trimming at V came to 3 bases and at J to 1 base, leaving 9 bases not matched to a gene. The CDR3 loop reads CASSFGRGIMSYNEQFF. In nucleotides, the CDR3 is TGTGCCAGCAGCTTCGGGCGGGGGATTATGTCCTACAATGAGCAGTTCTTC. Based on the CDR3 plus reference TRBV7-2 and TRBJ2-1, the full variable domain is GAGVSQSPSNKVTEKGKDVELRCDPISGHTALYWYRQSLGQGLEFLIYFQGNSAPDKSGLPSDRFSAERTGGSVSTLTIQRTQQEDSAVYLCASSFGRGIMSYNEQFFGPGTRLTVL.

This clonotype was detected ten times or more. The chain uses TRBV5-1 and TRBJ2-2; D is unresolved. Germline loops: CDR1 SGHRS, CDR2 YFSETQ. This CDR3 spans 15 amino acids. Deletions cut 4 bases from V and 7 bases from J, with 17 bases between. CDR3: CASSPDGTRDGELFF. The CDR3 coding sequence is TGCGCCAGCAGCCCTGACGGAACACGAGACGGGGAGCTGTTTTTT.

The chain's CDR3 is CASAAGGHEQYF. The DNA for the CDR3 is TGTGCCAGCGCGGCAGGGGGCCACGAGCAGTACTTC. The rearrangement links TRBV28 to TRBJ2-7, with 8 bases aligning to TRBD1. CDR1 and CDR2 from the germline V gene are MDHEN and SYDVKM. The junction had 5 bases not matched to a gene; V was cut back by 8 bases and J by 5 bases. CDR3 size: 12 residues. Together with reference TRBV28 and TRBJ2-7, the CDR3 gives the full variable domain: DVKVTQSSRYLVKRTGEKVFLECVQDMDHENMFWYRQDPGLGLRLIYFSYDVKMKEKGDIPEGYSVSREKKERFSLILESASTNQTSMYLCASAAGGHEQYFGPGTRLTVT.

This chain links TRBV5-1 with TRBJ1-2, with 11 bases fitting TRBD1. This CDR3 is built from 14 residues. CDR1 and CDR2 (germline): SGHRS, YFSETQ. J was trimmed by 8 bases and V by 3 bases; bases with no gene match: 6. For the CDR3, the DNA is TGCGCCAGCAGCTCCGGGACAGGGGGTTGGGGCTACACCTTC. The encoded protein is CASSSGTGGWGYTF.